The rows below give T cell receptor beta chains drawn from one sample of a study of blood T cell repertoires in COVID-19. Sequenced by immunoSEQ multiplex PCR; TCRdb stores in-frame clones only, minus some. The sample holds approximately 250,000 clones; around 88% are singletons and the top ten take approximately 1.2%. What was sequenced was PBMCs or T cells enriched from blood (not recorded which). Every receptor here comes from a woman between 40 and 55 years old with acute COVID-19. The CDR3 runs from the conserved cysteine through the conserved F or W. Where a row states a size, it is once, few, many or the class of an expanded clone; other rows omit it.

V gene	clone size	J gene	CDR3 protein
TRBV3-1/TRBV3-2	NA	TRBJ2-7	CASSQSPSGSYEQYF
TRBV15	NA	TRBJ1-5	CATRDRGLGNQPQHF
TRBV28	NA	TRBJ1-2	CASSSGILTGGFRGYTF
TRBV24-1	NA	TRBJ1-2	CATSDFGTGPRQSSNYGYTF
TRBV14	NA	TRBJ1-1	CASSQGGNTEAFF
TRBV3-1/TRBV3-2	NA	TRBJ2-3	CASSQDESGSIRPDTQYF
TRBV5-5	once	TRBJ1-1	CASSPRDRVVTFF
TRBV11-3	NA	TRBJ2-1	CASSLDPHTRDNEQFF
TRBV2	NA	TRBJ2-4	CASSDGGRVAKNIQYF
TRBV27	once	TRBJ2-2	CASTLGQANTGELFF
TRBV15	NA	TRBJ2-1	CATSREGGSYNEQFF
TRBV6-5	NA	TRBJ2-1	CASSSETTGLGEQFF
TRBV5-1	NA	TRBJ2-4	CASSLGPTSQDIQYF
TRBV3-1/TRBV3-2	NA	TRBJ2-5	CASSQGIRETQYF
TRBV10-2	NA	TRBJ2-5	CASSEPVGAPRTQYF
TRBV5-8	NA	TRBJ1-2	CASSYRRQGSYGYTF
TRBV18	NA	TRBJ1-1	CASSPLVRGNTEAFF
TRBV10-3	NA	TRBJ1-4	CASRGGTTNEKLFF
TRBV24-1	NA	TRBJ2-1	CATSDPTASSYNEQFF
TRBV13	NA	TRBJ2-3	CASSFSGSTDTQYF
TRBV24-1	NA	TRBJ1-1	CATSDSQSQNTEAFF
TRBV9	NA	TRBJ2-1	CASSVARTSGIDRRYNEQFF
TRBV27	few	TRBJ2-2	CASSRVYTGELFF
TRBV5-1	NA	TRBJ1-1	CASSLFMGQVPEAFF
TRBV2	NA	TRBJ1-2	CATSPGLYGYTF
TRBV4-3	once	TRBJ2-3	CASSQDSTIPTDTQYF
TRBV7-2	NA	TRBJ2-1	CASSFTSGSYEQFF
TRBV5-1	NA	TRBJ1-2	CASSSYRDGYTF
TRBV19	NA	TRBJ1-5	CASSIMTDNQPQHF
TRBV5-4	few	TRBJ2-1	CASNRVGSDYNEQFF
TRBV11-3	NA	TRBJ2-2	CASSLSPGELFF
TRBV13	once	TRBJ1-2	CASSRQSFRRDTF
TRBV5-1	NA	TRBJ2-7	CASSLALGSTYEQYF
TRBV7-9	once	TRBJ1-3	CASSLSLLNTIYF
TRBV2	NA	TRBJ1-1	CASRAGGFTEAFF
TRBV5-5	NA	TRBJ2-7	CASSTNPLAEGEQYF
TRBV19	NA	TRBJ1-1	CASSIARQGWDTEAFF
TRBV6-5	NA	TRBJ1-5	CASFSQGSGQPQHF
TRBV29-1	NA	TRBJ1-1	CSVEQGNTEAFF
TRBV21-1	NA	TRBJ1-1	CARRGTGCDTEAFF
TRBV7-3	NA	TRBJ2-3	CASSLRGAGTDTQYF
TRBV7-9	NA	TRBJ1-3	CASSFLRGGNTIYF